These T cell receptor beta chains were read from a single sample in a study of blood T cells in healthy people across ages. TCRdb re-called the 5' RACE reads through MiXCR, storing one row per CDR3 protein. This sample has 750,000 or so distinct CDR3 sequences, with 20% to 30% found just once. These data were likewise used in another study, on T cells of mothers and their children.

The sequencing input was blood. The receptors were sampled from a boy younger than 18 in good health. Each CDR3 is given with its conserved first and last residue. The D gene is left open where the match is weak. Clone size is stated in some rows and not others, as once, few, many or a class when expanded.

TRBJ1-2 | TRBV29-1 | TRBD1 | . | CSVDPDRAGGYTF | TGCAGCGTTGATCCGGACAGGGCTGGTGGCTACACCTTC
TRBJ1-4 | TRBV7-2 | . | . | CASSLWGVGEKLFF | TGTGCCAGCAGCTTATGGGGGGTTGGGGAAAAACTGTTTTTT
TRBJ1-3 | TRBV5-1 | TRBD1 | . | CASSPGQDAGNTIYF | TGCGCCAGCAGCCCCGGACAGGACGCTGGAAACACCATATATTTT
TRBJ2-5 | TRBV9 | . | few | CASSVRWGSQETQYF | TGTGCCAGCAGCGTGAGATGGGGCAGCCAAGAGACCCAGTACTTC
TRBJ2-5 | TRBV28 | TRBD2 | . | CASSPGPALAEETQYF | TGTGCCAGCAGCCCTGGGCCGGCACTAGCGGAAGAGACCCAGTACTTC
TRBJ2-3 | TRBV4-2 | . | few | CASSQEVALGTDTQYF | TGTGCCAGCAGCCAAGAGGTAGCCCTCGGCACAGATACGCAGTATTTT
TRBJ2-7 | TRBV7-9 | TRBD1 | . | CASSLEGQRQTYEQYF | TGTGCCAGCAGCTTAGAGGGACAGAGGCAAACCTACGAGCAGTACTTC
TRBJ1-1 | TRBV20-1 | TRBD1 | . | CSAESGTAYTEAFF | TGCAGTGCTGAATCCGGGACAGCGTACACTGAAGCTTTCTTT
TRBJ2-7 | TRBV5-1 | . | few | CASSPQGRASVEQYF | TGCGCCAGCAGCCCTCAGGGAAGGGCGTCTGTCGAGCAGTACTTC
TRBJ2-7 | TRBV2 | TRBD2 | . | CASSARENEQYF | TGTGCCAGCAGTGCGCGGGAGAACGAGCAGTACTTC
TRBJ2-4 | TRBV6-2/TRBV6-3 | . | . | CASSPIPGPVAKNIQYF | TGTGCCAGCAGTCCCATCCCGGGCCCCGTGGCCAAAAACATTCAGTACTTC
TRBJ2-7 | TRBV20-1 | . | . | CSAPNPKDYSYEQYF | TGCAGTGCCCCAAACCCTAAAGATTACTCCTACGAGCAGTACTTC
TRBJ2-2 | TRBV5-1 | TRBD1 | . | CASSLVRGTGDTGELFF | TGCGCCAGCAGCTTGGTGCGCGGGACAGGTGACACCGGGGAGCTGTTTTTT
TRBJ2-1 | TRBV29-1 | TRBD2 | . | CSAGEGGGEQFF | TGCAGCGCGGGGGAGGGAGGAGGAGAGCAGTTCTTC
TRBJ2-3 | TRBV9 | TRBD2 | . | CASSVESGDTDTQYF | TGTGCCAGCAGCGTAGAAAGCGGGGACACAGATACGCAGTATTTT
TRBJ2-7 | TRBV11-2 | TRBD2 | . | CASSPSLAVGLAYEQYF | TGTGCCAGCAGCCCTAGCCTAGCGGTAGGACTCGCCTACGAGCAGTACTTC
TRBJ2-3 | TRBV10-3 | . | few | CANMRPDRLDTQYF | TGTGCCAACATGAGGCCTGACCGGTTGGATACGCAGTATTTT
TRBJ2-2 | TRBV20-1 | . | few | CSARVRENTGELFF | TGCAGTGCTAGGGTACGGGAAAACACCGGGGAGCTGTTTTTT
TRBJ2-5 | TRBV7-2 | . | . | CASSRTVPETQYF | TGTGCCAGCAGCCGGACAGTCCCAGAGACCCAGTACTTC
TRBJ2-5 | TRBV24-1 | . | . | CATSDLDSGETQYF | TGTGCCACCAGTGATTTGGACAGCGGGGAGACCCAGTACTTC
TRBJ2-7 | TRBV20-1 | . | . | CSARRRDYEQYF | TGCAGTGCTAGAAGACGTGATTACGAGCAGTACTTC
TRBJ1-1 | TRBV12-3/TRBV12-4 | . | . | CASSLASHTPNTEAFF | TGTGCCAGCAGTTTAGCGTCCCACACTCCGAACACTGAAGCTTTCTTT
TRBJ2-5 | TRBV15 | . | few | CATSTRSSETQYF | TGTGCCACCAGCACCCGGAGTTCAGAGACCCAGTACTTC
TRBJ2-7 | TRBV7-9 | . | few | CASRYNSDEQYF | TGTGCCAGCAGGTACAACAGTGACGAGCAGTACTTC
TRBJ1-4 | TRBV7-2 | . | . | CASSLLASYNEKLFF | TGTGCCAGCAGCTTACTCGCAAGTTATAATGAAAAACTGTTTTTT
TRBJ2-7 | TRBV18 | . | . | CASSSQNYEQYF | TGTGCCAGCTCATCGCAAAACTACGAGCAGTACTTC
TRBJ2-7 | TRBV9 | TRBD1 | . | CASSGGTGPSYEQYF | TGTGCCAGCAGCGGCGGGACAGGTCCTTCCTACGAGCAGTACTTC
TRBJ2-1 | TRBV6-6 | . | many | CASEKVYNEQFF | TGTGCCAGCGAGAAAGTCTACAATGAGCAGTTCTTC
TRBJ2-1 | TRBV20-1 | TRBD2 | . | CSAREIAGGLEEQFF | TGCAGTGCTAGAGAGATAGCGGGAGGGCTGGAGGAGCAGTTCTTC
TRBJ2-5 | TRBV29-1 | . | . | CSVEDKDVGETQYF | TGCAGCGTTGAAGATAAGGACGTTGGCGAGACCCAGTACTTC
TRBJ1-2 | TRBV29-1 | . | . | CSVGETNYGYTF | TGCAGCGTTGGCGAGACTAACTATGGCTACACCTTC
TRBJ1-5 | TRBV12-3/TRBV12-4 | . | . | CASSGASDQPQHF | TGTGCCAGCAGCGGGGCTAGCGATCAGCCCCAGCATTTT
TRBJ2-3 | TRBV5-1 | . | . | CASSLGPGRTDTQYF | TGCGCCAGCAGCCTGGGGCCCGGCCGCACAGATACGCAGTATTTT
TRBJ1-5 | TRBV7-2 | TRBD1 | many | CASSLAGGKNQPQHF | TGTGCCAGCAGCTTGGCAGGGGGTAAAAATCAGCCCCAGCATTTT
TRBJ2-1 | TRBV20-1 | . | . | CSASFLWRGTGSHNEQFF | TGCAGTGCTAGTTTTCTTTGGCGCGGAACAGGGTCCCACAATGAGCAGTTCTTC
TRBJ2-3 | TRBV6-4 | TRBD2 | few | CASSDGLARDTQYF | TGTGCCAGCAGTGACGGACTAGCGCGGGATACGCAGTATTTT
TRBJ2-6 | TRBV3-1 | . | few | CASSPQQVSAGANVLTF | TGTGCCAGCAGCCCGCAACAAGTGTCCGCTGGGGCCAACGTCCTGACTTTC
TRBJ2-7 | TRBV20-1 | TRBD2 | . | CSARSSGNLEQYF | TGCAGTGCTAGATCTAGCGGGAATCTCGAGCAGTACTTC
TRBJ2-7 | TRBV11-2 | . | many | CASSLGPRTYEQYF | TGTGCCAGCAGCTTAGGACCCCGCACCTACGAGCAGTACTTC
TRBJ1-1 | TRBV12-3/TRBV12-4 | TRBD1 | . | CASRPGQGDTEAFF | TGTGCCAGCAGGCCCGGACAGGGGGACACTGAAGCTTTCTTT
TRBJ1-2 | TRBV29-1 | TRBD1 | . | CSVEDPPRGPGYTF | TGCAGCGTTGAAGATCCCCCCAGGGGGCCTGGCTACACCTTC
TRBJ2-5 | TRBV7-8 | . | . | CASSLVLTGAHETQYF | TGTGCCAGCAGCTTAGTCTTGACCGGGGCCCACGAGACCCAGTACTTC
TRBJ2-7 | TRBV6-2/TRBV6-3 | . | . | CASSYDPSGVEQYF | TGTGCCAGCAGTTATGATCCCTCGGGGGTCGAGCAGTACTTC
TRBJ1-1 | TRBV6-5 | TRBD1 | . | CASSVTGGHNTEAFF | TGTGCCAGCAGCGTCACAGGGGGGCATAACACTGAAGCTTTCTTT
TRBJ2-1 | TRBV5-6 | . | . | CASSLSAEPPFNEQFF | TGTGCCAGCAGCCTATCAGCGGAGCCCCCTTTCAATGAGCAGTTCTTC
TRBJ2-7 | TRBV6-2/TRBV6-3 | TRBD2 | once | CASRDGAGGTYEQYF | TGTGCCAGCAGGGATGGGGCGGGGGGAACCTACGAGCAGTACTTC
TRBJ2-5 | TRBV7-2 | . | . | CASSLGRDETQYF | TGTGCCAGCAGCTTAGGCAGGGATGAGACCCAGTACTTC
TRBJ2-1 | TRBV12-3/TRBV12-4 | . | . | CASSLSRGNEQFF | TGTGCCAGCAGTTTATCTAGGGGGAATGAGCAGTTCTTC
TRBJ2-7 | TRBV20-1 | TRBD1 | . | CSARDPRQGGSSYGQYF | TGCAGTGCTAGAGATCCCCGACAGGGGGGGAGCTCCTACGGGCAGTACTTC
TRBJ2-5 | TRBV28 | . | few | CASSLYGQGGGETQYF | TGTGCCAGCAGTTTATACGGGCAGGGAGGAGGGGAGACCCAGTACTTC
TRBJ2-3 | TRBV25-1 | TRBD1 | . | CASSRDRGNPTDTQYF | TGTGCCAGCAGTAGGGACAGGGGAAACCCTACAGATACGCAGTATTTT
TRBJ1-1 | TRBV20-1 | . | . | CSARDLGAWDTEAFF | TGCAGTGCTAGAGATCTGGGGGCCTGGGACACTGAAGCTTTCTTT
TRBJ1-1 | TRBV29-1 | . | once | CSVNTLLAEAFF | TGCAGCGTAAACACTCTCCTGGCTGAAGCTTTCTTT
TRBJ2-2 | TRBV3-1 | TRBD1 | . | CASSRGRTGELFF | TGTGCCAGCAGCAGGGGGCGGACCGGGGAGCTGTTTTTT
TRBJ2-3 | TRBV9 | . | few | CASSPLTPDTQYF | TGTGCCAGCAGCCCACTGACGCCAGATACGCAGTATTTT
TRBJ2-5 | TRBV28 | TRBD2 | few | CASGLGGVTQYF | TGTGCCAGCGGCCTGGGGGGGGTGACCCAGTACTTC
TRBJ1-3 | TRBV6-6 | . | . | CASRLPPGNTIYF | TGTGCCAGCAGACTCCCGCCTGGAAACACCATATATTTT
TRBJ2-1 | TRBV29-1 | TRBD2 | few | CSVEIGLAGTYNEQFF | TGCAGCGTTGAGATTGGACTAGCCGGGACTTACAATGAGCAGTTCTTC
TRBJ2-5 | TRBV7-9 | . | many | CASSWGLQETQYF | TGTGCCAGCAGTTGGGGACTTCAAGAGACCCAGTACTTC
TRBJ2-1 | TRBV20-1 | TRBD2 | few | CSAFRTSGYMYNEQFF | TGCAGTGCCTTTCGGACTAGCGGTTATATGTACAATGAGCAGTTCTTC